Sequencing of this TCR beta chain was carried out in a study of shared clonotypes between healthy human individuals. The CDR3 is 11 amino acids. The germline V and J ends were trimmed by 4 bases and 7 bases, with 7 bases remaining between them. Germline CDR1 and CDR2: SNHLY and FYNNEI. In the study's own analysis: Because ImmunoSEQ provided only junction sequences with no quality scores, the filtering differed. The data were produced by immunoSEQ multiplex PCR, yet TCRdb's version contains in-frame clones alone and is incomplete. Clone size and the V and J calls come from that table; the DNA yielded D and trimming. This sample carries about 1,500,000 clones, approximately 97% of them seen once, and the ten largest clones take over 1%.

The chain combines TRBV2 with TRBJ2-5; D call uncertain. The material sequenced was naive CD4+ T cells sorted from blood. Subset noted: CD45RA+ positively selected. This clonotype was obtained from a man aged 25-45 years in good health. The CDR3 nucleotides are TGTGCCAGCAGTGGTGTCCGGACCCAGTACTTC. Translation: CASSGVRTQYF.